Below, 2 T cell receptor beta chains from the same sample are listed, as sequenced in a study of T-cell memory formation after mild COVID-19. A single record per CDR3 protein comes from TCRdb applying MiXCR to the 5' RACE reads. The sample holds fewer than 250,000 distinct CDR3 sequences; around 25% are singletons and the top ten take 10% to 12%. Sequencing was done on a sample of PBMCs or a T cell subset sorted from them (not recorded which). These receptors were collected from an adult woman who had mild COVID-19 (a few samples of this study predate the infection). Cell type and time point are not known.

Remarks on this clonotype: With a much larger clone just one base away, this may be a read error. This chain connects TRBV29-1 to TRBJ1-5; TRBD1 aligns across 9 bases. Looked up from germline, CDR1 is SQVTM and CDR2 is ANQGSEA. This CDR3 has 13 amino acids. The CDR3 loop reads CSVGWTGDQPHHF. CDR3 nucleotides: TGCAGCGTTGGGTGGACAGGGGATCAGCCCCATCATTTT.

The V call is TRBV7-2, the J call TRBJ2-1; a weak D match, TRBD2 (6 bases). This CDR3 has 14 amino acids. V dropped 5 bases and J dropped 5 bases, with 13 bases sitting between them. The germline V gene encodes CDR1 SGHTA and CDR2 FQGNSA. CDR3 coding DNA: TGTGCCAGCAGCCTCGTCGCGGGGCACAATGAGCAGTTCTTC. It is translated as CASSLVAGHNEQFF.